These 7 T cell receptor beta chains were all obtained from the same sample, sequenced in a study of spatial heterogeneity in lung cancer. Each CDR3 protein is one row after TCRdb ran MiXCR on the 5' RACE reads. The sample shows approximately 92,000 distinct CDR3 sequences, about an eighth of them seen only once. Indicated time point: sample taken at primary tumor resection. The study sequenced unsorted whole RNA from tumor, nontumor lung or frozen PBMC. The sample consisted of PBMCs, taken at surgery. These receptors were obtained from a male donor with early-stage non-small cell lung cancer.

V is TRBV19 and J is TRBJ1-2, with 7 bases matching TRBD1. Germline CDR1 is LNHDA and CDR2 is SQIVND (reference sequence). The CDR3 extends over 13 amino acids. Trimming removed 7 bases from V and 4 bases from J; junction bases left unmatched: 6. The chain's CDR3 is CASNLGQLYGYTF. The CDR3 nucleotides are TGTGCCAGTAACCTGGGACAGCTCTATGGCTACACCTTC.

This clonotype showed up many times. This chain connects TRBV7-9 to TRBJ2-4; D is unresolved. Germline V gene sequence: CDR1 SEHNR, CDR2 FQNEAQ (reference sequence). The ends were cut back, 2 bases at V and 6 bases at J, with 5 bases in the middle. The CDR3 is made up of 12 amino acids. In DNA form, the CDR3 reads TGTGCCAGCAGCTTATCGGGAAACATTCAGTACTTC. This codes for CASSLSGNIQYF.

This rearrangement joins TRBV5-1 to TRBJ2-3; a possible D gene is TRBD2 (6 bases). Trimming removed 3 bases at V and 0 bases at J, with 11 bases between. The V gene's germline CDR1 is SGHRS and CDR2 YFSETQ. CDR3 length: 15 amino acids. The CDR3 loop is CASSWSGLSTDTQYF. The CDR3 nucleotides are TGCGCCAGCAGCTGGTCGGGACTCAGCACAGATACGCAGTATTTT.

Many counts were recorded for this clonotype. The rearrangement links TRBV6-5 to TRBJ2-7, with 7 bases aligning to TRBD2. The CDR3 totals 15 residues. Germline V gives CDR1 MNHEY, CDR2 SVGAGI. After removal of 0 bases from V and 2 bases from J, the junction contained 4 bases not matched to a gene. CDR3 region: CASSYSSGEAYEQYF. CDR3 DNA: TGTGCCAGCAGTTACTCGAGCGGGGAAGCCTACGAGCAGTACTTC.

The chain has TRBV29-1 and TRBJ2-1; either TRBD1 or TRBD2 may fit D (6 bases each). The CDR3 covers 12 residues. Trimming took 3 bases from V and 9 from J, leaving 12 bases between them. Per the germline V gene, CDR1 is SQVTM and CDR2 is ANQGSEA. The CDR3 nucleotides are TGCAGCGTTGACCTCAGGGGAGGTGAGCAGTTCTTC. Encoded protein: CSVDLRGGEQFF.

This clonotype showed up just once. This rearrangement joins TRBV19 to TRBJ2-1; TRBD1 matches at 9 bases. The germline V gene encodes CDR1 LNHDA and CDR2 SQIVND (reference sequence). The CDR3 is 15 amino acids. With 9 bases clipped from V and 3 bases from J, the junction kept 9 bases outside the gene matches. The CDR3 reads CASNTGDRVYNEQFF. The DNA for the CDR3 is TGTGCCAGCAATACTGGGGACAGGGTCTACAATGAGCAGTTCTTC.

This clonotype was counted a few times. The rearrangement links TRBV27 to TRBJ1-5; D remains unclear. Germline CDR1 MNHEY, CDR2 SMNVEV (reference sequence). V lost 3 bases and J 7 bases, leaving 10 bases between the germline ends. The CDR3 is 13 amino acids. CDR3 nucleotides: TGTGCCAGCAGTTTCGTGGGTACGCAGCCCCAGCATTTT. Amino acids: CASSFVGTQPQHF.